This T cell receptor beta chain was retrieved from a study of beta chain features in type 1 diabetes. Findings of the study overall: More deletions and fewer insertions at VDJ junctions were found in patients with type 1 diabetes. TCRB CDR3 length was moderately but significantly reduced in all four CD4+ subsets of Type 1 diabetes patients.

This clone was picked up a small number of times. Its antigen is undetermined. The entirety of the isolated RNA underwent reverse transcription, so expressed TCRB transcripts were sequenced. Sequenced by immunoSEQ multiplex PCR; TCRdb stores in-frame clones only, minus some. The sample consists of 500,000 to 800,000 clones, 12% of them appearing once. V lost 0 bases, J lost 5 bases, and 8 bases lay in between. The CDR3 spans 14 residues. CDR1 is LGHNA, CDR2 YSLEER, per germline. V is TRBV4-3 and J is TRBJ2-1; D is unresolved. This sequence originates from a man younger than 40 with type 1 diabetes. The sample comprised naive CD4+ T cells from blood. CDR3 DNA sequence: TGCGCCAGCAGCCAAGATTCGGTCCACAATGAGCAGTTCTTC. Its translation is CASSQDSVHNEQFF.